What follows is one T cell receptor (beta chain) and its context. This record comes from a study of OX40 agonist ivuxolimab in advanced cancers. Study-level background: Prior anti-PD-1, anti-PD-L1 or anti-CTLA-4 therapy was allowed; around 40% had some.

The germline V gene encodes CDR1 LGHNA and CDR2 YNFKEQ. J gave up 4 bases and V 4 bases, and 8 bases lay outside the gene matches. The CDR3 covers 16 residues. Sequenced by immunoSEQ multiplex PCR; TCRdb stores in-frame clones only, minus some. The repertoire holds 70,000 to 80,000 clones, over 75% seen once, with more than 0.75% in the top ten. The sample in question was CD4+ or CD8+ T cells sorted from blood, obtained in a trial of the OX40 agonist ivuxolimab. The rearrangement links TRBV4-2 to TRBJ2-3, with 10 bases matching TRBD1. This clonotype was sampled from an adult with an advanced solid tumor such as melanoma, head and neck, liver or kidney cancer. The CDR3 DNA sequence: TGTGCCAGCAGCCTCCAGGGGGACAGGGGCCCAGATACGCAGTATTTT. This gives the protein CASSLQGDRGPDTQYF.